This TCR beta chain was obtained from a study of identical twins. TCRdb passed the 5' RACE reads through MiXCR, listing each CDR3 protein once. The repertoire holds about 460,000 distinct CDR3 sequences, with more than 13% as singletons. The sample was also linked to a second study, of yellow fever vaccine responses in identical twins.

Input material: CD4+ T cells sorted from blood. The sequence was obtained from a woman under 30 in good health.

The CDR3 region has the DNA TGTGCCACACGTGGTAGGAACTCCTACGAGCAGTACTTC. Amino acid sequence: CATRGRNSYEQYF. J is TRBJ2-7 and V is TRBV2; D uncertain. CDR3 size: 13 residues. V lost 10 bases and J 0 bases, leaving 13 bases between the germline ends. Germline V lookup: CDR1 SNHLY, CDR2 FYNNEI.